This TCR beta chain stems from a study of response to subunit inactivated influenza vaccine. Germline-derived CDR1 and CDR2 are MNHEY and SMNVEV (reference sequence). The length of the CDR3 is 16 residues. V shed 5 bases, J shed 1 base, and the junction held 8 bases outside the gene matches. Findings and limits, study-wide: Each seasonal flu vaccination may recruit only limited new T cells, authors suggested.

A remark on this clonotype: Its antigen is undetermined. This may arise from a read error, as a much more abundant clone is one base away.

Each CDR3 protein is one row after TCRdb ran MiXCR on the RT-PCR reads. Of approximately 490,000 distinct CDR3 sequences listed, 7.2% are singletons. This receptor was identified in a man between 50 and 75 years old who received an inactivated influenza vaccine. J is TRBJ2-3 and V is TRBV27, with 8 nucleotides matching TRBD2. Specimen: PBMCs from blood, collected approximately 25 months after vaccination. CDR3 nucleotide sequence: TGTGCCAGCAGTGTATTGGTAGCGGGACGCACAGATACGCAGTATTTT. Encoded protein: CASSVLVAGRTDTQYF.